The clone carrying this T cell receptor (beta chain) was found a few times. The junction differs from germline at one of its ends, possibly a read error. This specimen belongs to a study of patients and donors after allogeneic stem cell transplantation. TCRdb re-called the RT-PCR reads with MiXCR, one entry per CDR3 protein. This table holds about a million distinct CDR3 sequences, roughly 18% found once. The V gene's germline CDR1 is MNHNS and CDR2 SASEGT. The CDR3 has 13 amino acids. Sequenced material: blood, either unsorted or a sorted T cell fraction (not recorded which). The receptor was isolated from a human donor who was either an allogeneic HSCT recipient or a stem cell or donor lymphocyte infusion donor (not recorded which). It is not recorded whose cells these are; they may come from a transplant donor. The chain carries TRBV6-1 and TRBJ1-5, with D maybe TRBD1 (5 bases). CDR3 nucleotide sequence: TGTGCCAGCCGTGAGACAGTCTATCAGCCCCAGCATTTT. Protein: CASRETVYQPQHF.